This T cell receptor (beta chain) originates from a study of T cell responses to AZD1222 COVID-19 vaccine. As for this clone: As yet, its antigen is unknown.

General observations from the study: Every sample of the repertoires postdated the peak T cell response. Dominant at 160-218 and 743-854, vaccine-associated CD4 TCRs also spanned spike.

Clones were sequenced by immunoSEQ multiplex PCR, and TCRdb holds only the in-frame ones, with some missing. The sample has 150,000 or so clones, 70% to 90% seen once; the top ten hold around 3.4%. The CDR3 length is 17 residues. The receptor was derived from an adult in good health. The chain has TRBV21-1 and TRBJ1-3; the table assigns TRBD1, which was not confirmed against the DNA. TRBV21-1 has pseudogene status. The sequencing here drew on peripheral blood, taken on day 0 of MenACWY control vaccination. The DNA for the CDR3 is TGTATCCAAGCAGCAAGACTAGGGACAGAGACTGGAAACACCATATATTTT. Encoded protein: CIQAARLGTETGNTIYF.